This T cell receptor (beta chain) was sequenced in a study of blood T cell repertoires in COVID-19. Profiled with immunoSEQ multiplex PCR; TCRdb holds only in-frame clones, not every one. The sample includes 200,000 or so clones, more than 80% seen only once; the top ten take less than 4.5%. Worth noting for this clone: Other DNA sequences of this sample code for an identical CDR3.

Trimming took off 5 bases at V and 2 bases at J, with 9 bases between the two ends. This CDR3 contains 13 residues. The germline V gene has CDR1 SEHNR and CDR2 FQNEAQ (reference sequence). Sequenced input: PBMCs or T cells enriched from blood (not recorded which). The J gene is TRBJ1-2, the V gene TRBV7-9; TRBD1 might be the D (6 bases). The origin of this receptor is a woman in her thirties or forties with acute COVID-19. The CDR3 sequence is CASSPTGNYGYTF. DNA for the CDR3: TGTGCCAGCAGCCCTACAGGGAACTATGGCTACACCTTC. The full variable domain, its missing parts supplied by reference TRBV7-9 and TRBJ1-2, is DTGVSQNPRHKITKRGQNVTFRCDPISEHNRLYWYRQTLGQGPEFLTYFQNEAQLEKSRLLSDRFSAERPKGSFSTLEIQRTEQGDSAMYLCASSPTGNYGYTFGSGTRLTVV.